The clone carrying this TCR beta chain was observed at least ten times. The antigen remains unidentified. The germline CDR1 and CDR2 sequences are MNHEY and SVGAGI. CDR3 length: 17 residues. V was pared by 4 bases and J by 5 bases, with 14 bases of the junction left unmatched. This record comes from a study of Graves' ophthalmopathy and Graves' hyperthyroidism. Study conclusions and caveats: Both a roughly 70% sensitivity and an approximately 74% specificity characterized the model's predictions of ophthalmopathy progression.

The authors amplified TCR beta CDR3 regions from RNA transcripts. An opening RT-PCR round employed HTBI primers and preceded a second-round multiplex PCR. TCRdb passed the multiplex PCR reads through MiXCR, listing each CDR3 protein once. The data contain 150,000 to 200,000 distinct CDR3 sequences, 37% of them seen just once; the ten biggest clones take up approximately 5.5%. This TCR was sampled from a woman aged 40-49 years with Graves' ophthalmopathy. The J gene is TRBJ2-5, the V gene TRBV6-5; 9 positions match TRBD1. The sample was peripheral blood. The CDR3 is CASSFHGQGRRAETQYF. In DNA, the CDR3 is TGTGCCAGCAGTTTCCACGGACAGGGGAGGAGGGCTGAGACCCAGTACTTC.